This TCR beta chain was identified during a study of blood T cell repertoires in COVID-19. Whole-study context: T cells, B-cell-depleted T cells, or PBMCs provided the cDNA or gDNA that served as material.

This clone has only one observation. Clones were sequenced by immunoSEQ multiplex PCR, and TCRdb holds only the in-frame ones, with some missing. The data contain some 200,000 clones, around 86% of them seen just once; the ten biggest clones take up roughly 6.1%. This CDR3 has 20 residues. Sequenced: peripheral blood. The clonotype originates from a woman between 35 and 50 years old with acute or convalescent COVID-19. The chain carries TRBV21-1 and TRBJ1-6; TRBD1, the D gene given by the table, was not confirmed from the DNA. TRBV21-1 is a pseudogene. CDR3 sequence: CASSKVDPRQGCSYNSPLHF. CDR3 coding DNA: TGTGCCAGCAGCAAAGTGGACCCCAGACAGGGGTGCTCCTATAATTCACCCCTCCACTTT.